The 4 T cell receptor beta chains presented below share a single source sample, sequenced in a study of blood T cell repertoires in COVID-19. Clones were read by immunoSEQ multiplex PCR, and TCRdb kept only the in-frame ones, dropping some. Of hundreds of thousands of clones listed, more than 80% are singletons. Material: PBMCs or T cells enriched from blood (not recorded which). The receptors originated from a man under 40 who had recovered from COVID-19.

The V and J genes are TRBV3-1 (or the pseudogene TRBV3-2) and TRBJ2-2; perhaps TRBD1 as D (5 bases). The CDR3 is made up of 12 amino acids. V gave up 3 bases and J gave up 6 bases, with 5 bases separating them. Germline assignment: CDR1 LGHDT and CDR2 YNNKEL (reference sequence). The CDR3 nucleotides read TGTGCCAGCAGCCAGACAGCCGGGGAGCTGTTTTTT. It is translated as CASSQTAGELFF.

The CDR3 is CASSSYGFEQYF. The CDR3 DNA sequence: TGTGCCAGTTCTTCGTACGGGTTCGAGCAGTACTTC. V is TRBV19 and J is TRBJ2-7; D gene unclear. Germline V gene data show CDR1 as LNHDA and CDR2 as SQIVND (reference sequence). This CDR3 comprises 12 residues. The V end was cut by 8 bases, the J end by 6 bases, with 14 bases between.

The chain has TRBV11-1 and TRBJ1-1; D is possibly TRBD1 (5 bases). Germline values: CDR1 SGHAT, CDR2 FQDESV (reference sequence). The CDR3 extends over 14 amino acids. The V end lost 3 bases, the J end lost 5 bases, and 13 bases lay between the germline ends. The CDR3 loop reads CASSFGGGTTEAFF. CDR3 nucleotides: TGTGCCAGCAGCTTCGGCGGGGGAACAACTGAAGCTTTCTTT.

V is TRBV7-2 and J is TRBJ1-5, with D maybe TRBD1 (6 bases). The CDR3 is 15 residues long. Germline V gene data show CDR1 as SGHTA and CDR2 as FQGNSA. V lost 5 bases and J 1 base, leaving 12 bases between the germline ends. The DNA of the CDR3 is TGTGCCAGCAGCCCCAGGGGAGGGAGCAATCAGCCCCAGCATTTT. Amino acid sequence: CASSPRGGSNQPQHF.